This T cell receptor (beta chain) came from a study of T cells expressing NK-cell markers. TCRdb re-called the 5' RACE reads; one entry per CDR3 protein, DNA not given. Recorded for this sample: 200,000 to 300,000 distinct CDR3 sequences. The CDR3 spans 14 residues. The rearrangement joins TRBV12-3 or TRBV12-4 to TRBJ1-3; TCRdb outputs TRBD1, but without DNA this stays unchecked. This TCR came from a man younger than 35 in good health. The sequencing sample was made of blood T cells: a sorted CD56 or NKG2C T cell subset, CD4+ or CD8+ T cells, or bulk PBMC T cells (not recorded which). The CDR3 loop is CASSPRSGANTIYF.